The 27 T cell receptor beta chains presented below share a single source sample, sequenced in a study of graft-versus-host responses after intestinal transplantation. The repertoire was sequenced with immunoSEQ multiplex PCR; TCRdb's copy has only in-frame clones and lacks some. In the table there are some 13,000 clones, about 36% of which are singletons. Here the sequenced sample was alloreactive CD4+ T cells from a mixed lymphocyte reaction culture, taken before intestinal transplant. The sample's subset: CFSE-low proliferating T cells sorted from approximately six-day pre-transplant mixed lymphocyte reaction (GvH or HvG direction). These receptors came from a human patient who received an intestinal transplant.

The V and J genes are TRBV7-2 and TRBJ2-1, with TRBD2 matching 14 bases. Germline loops: CDR1 SGHTA, CDR2 FQGNSA. Losses at the gene ends were 5 bases for V and 7 bases for J; bases not matched to a gene: 13. This CDR3 contains 18 residues. For the CDR3, the DNA is TGTGCCAGCAGCAAAAGCGGACTAGCGGGGGGTCGGGGAAATGAGCAGTTCTTC. As protein: CASSKSGLAGGRGNEQFF.

This clone showed up just a few times. V usage is TRBV9 and J usage is TRBJ1-2, with D perhaps matching TRBD1 (5 bases). The V and J ends lost 2 bases and 7 bases respectively, with 21 bases between them. CDR1 is SGDLS and CDR2 is YYNGEE in the germline V gene. This CDR3 spans 16 amino acids. The CDR3 bases are TGTGCCAGCAGCGTCACTGAGGCTCAGGGAAGGGGTGGCTACACCTTC. Its translation: CASSVTEAQGRGGYTF. The full variable domain, with the rest looked up from reference TRBV9 and TRBJ1-2, is DSGVTQTPKHLITATGQRVTLRCSPRSGDLSVYWYQQSLDQGLQFLIQYYNGEERAKGNILERFSAQQFPDLHSELNLSSLELGDSALYFCASSVTEAQGRGGYTFGSGTRLTVV.

This clone occurred a few times. The V gene is TRBV6-1, the J gene TRBJ1-2, with 8 nucleotides matching TRBD1. With V trimmed by 4 bases and J by 0 bases, 1 base remained unmatched. The CDR3 loop spans 14 amino acids. CDR1 and CDR2 (germline): MNHNS, SASEGT. Written as DNA, the CDR3 is TGTGCCAGCAGTGTGACAGGGGCTAACTATGGCTACACCTTC. Protein product: CASSVTGANYGYTF.

The genes are TRBV25-1 and TRBJ2-7; 9 nucleotides agree with TRBD1. Germline values: CDR1 MGHDK, CDR2 SYGVNS. This CDR3 contains 16 residues. V gave up 8 bases and J gave up 0 bases; unmatched junction bases: 11. CDR3 amino acids: CASQSTGTGFSYEQYF. In DNA, the CDR3 is TGTGCCAGCCAATCGACCGGGACAGGGTTCTCCTACGAGCAGTACTTC.

A few counts support this clone. Other DNA sequences in this sample translate to the same CDR3. V usage is TRBV30 and J usage is TRBJ2-3; 8 nucleotides agree with TRBD2. Trimming cost V 7 bases and J 0 bases; bases outside gene matches: 3. This CDR3 is 13 amino acids long. CDR1 is GTSNPN and CDR2 is SVGIG in the germline V gene (reference sequence). CDR3 in DNA: TGTGCCTTCTTAGCGGGGAGCACAGATACGCAGTATTTT. This gives the protein CAFLAGSTDTQYF.

This clone was counted between two and nine times. The gene calls are TRBV4-3 and TRBJ2-7; TRBD2 matches 12 bases. V lost 2 bases to trimming and J lost 3 bases; unmatched junction nucleotides: 11. From germline, CDR1 is LGHNA and CDR2 YSLEER. This CDR3 is 18 amino acids long. In nucleotides, the CDR3 is TGCGCCAGCAGCCAATCCCGGACTAGCGGGGTCGCCGGCTACGAGCAGTACTTC. Amino acids: CASSQSRTSGVAGYEQYF.

The CDR3 DNA reads TGTGCCAGCTCACCACAACGCGGGGGGGCGGCTGATACGCAGTATTTT. Protein: CASSPQRGGAADTQYF. The chain combines TRBV18 with TRBJ2-3; 9 bases agree with TRBD2. V shed 1 base and J 6 bases; nucleotides not matched to a gene: 8. The CDR3 sequence is 16 residues long. Per the germline V gene, CDR1 is KGHSH and CDR2 is LQKENI.

This clone was detected only a few times. The chain combines TRBV5-1 with TRBJ2-1; tentative D call: TRBD1 (5 bases). With 0 bases removed from V and 1 base from J, the gap between germline ends came to 14 bases. CDR3 size: 17 residues. Germline V CDR1 and CDR2: SGHRS, YFSETQ. CDR3 sequence (DNA): TGCGCCAGCAGCTTGGAACCCTCAGGGCCTTCCTACAATGAGCAGTTCTTC. Encoded protein: CASSLEPSGPSYNEQFF. Together with reference TRBV5-1 and TRBJ2-1, the CDR3 gives the full variable domain: KAGVTQTPRYLIKTRGQQVTLSCSPISGHRSVSWYQQTPGQGLQFLFEYFSETQRNKGNFPGRFSGRQFSNSRSEMNVSTLELGDSALYLCASSLEPSGPSYNEQFFGPGTRLTVL.

J is TRBJ2-3 and V is TRBV7-2; D is unresolved. In germline, CDR1 is SGHTA, CDR2 FQGNSA. There are 12 residues in the CDR3. Trimming removed 6 bases at V and 4 bases at J, with 8 bases between. CDR3 loop: CASRPNSDTQYF. CDR3 DNA: TGTGCCAGCAGACCGAACTCAGATACGCAGTATTTT.

This rearrangement joins TRBV6-5 to TRBJ1-1; 11 bases are shared with TRBD1. This CDR3 spans 14 amino acids. Germline trimming cut 0 bases from V and 10 bases from J; bases unmatched to any gene: 4. Germline-derived CDR1 and CDR2 are MNHEY and SVGAGI. CDR3 bases: TGTGCCAGCAGTTACTCAAGGACAGGGGGCGCAGCTTTCTTT. It translates to CASSYSRTGGAAFF.

The chain is built from TRBV19 and TRBJ2-7; 11 bases fit TRBD1. Germline V gene data show CDR1 as LNHDA and CDR2 as SQIVND (reference sequence). J gave up 2 bases and V 6 bases, and 6 bases lay outside the gene matches. This CDR3 region has 15 residues. CDR3 DNA: TGTGCCAGTAGCCCCGAGGGACAGGGGGCCTACGAGCAGTACTTC. Its protein product is CASSPEGQGAYEQYF. The variable domain in full, with the rest retrieved from reference TRBV19 and TRBJ2-7, is DGGITQSPKYLFRKEGQNVTLSCEQNLNHDAMYWYRQDPGQGLRLIYYSQIVNDFQKGDIAEGYSVSREKKESFPLTVTSAQKNPTAFYLCASSPEGQGAYEQYFGPGTRLTVT.

This clone was observed a few times. The chain uses TRBV30 and TRBJ2-2; a possible D gene is TRBD2 (6 bases). Germline V gene sequence: CDR1 GTSNPN, CDR2 SVGIG (reference sequence). Trimming left V 2 bases short and J 13 bases short, with 17 bases between. The CDR3 is 13 residues long. The CDR3 coding sequence is TGTGCCTGGAGTAGGTCGGTCGGAGGGTCGCTGTTTTTT. It codes for CAWSRSVGGSLFF.

The gene calls are TRBV7-2 and TRBJ2-1; 8 nucleotides match TRBD2. Germline V lookup: CDR1 SGHTA, CDR2 FQGNSA. This CDR3 is 15 amino acids long. V lost 1 base, J lost 8 bases, and 7 bases stayed unmatched. As DNA, the CDR3 is TGTGCCAGCAGCTTAGTCGGGGGGGGCCCGGATGAGCAGTTCTTC. As protein: CASSLVGGGPDEQFF.

CDR3 nucleotide sequence: TGTGCCAGCTCAGTTAGCTCTAGCACAGATACGCAGTATTTT. Residues: CASSVSSSTDTQYF. The chain links TRBV18 to TRBJ2-3; D unclear. V was cut by 5 bases and J by 0 bases, with 9 bases left in between. Germline V gives CDR1 KGHSH, CDR2 LQKENI. CDR3 length: 14 residues.

CDR3 sequence (DNA): TGTGCCAGCAGACAATGGGGCGGCTTCTACGAGCAGTACTTC. It translates to CASRQWGGFYEQYF. The rearrangement uses TRBV6-6 and TRBJ2-7, with D possibly matching TRBD1 (5 bases). CDR3 length equals 14 residues. Between the trimmed V and J ends, which lost 6 bases and 3 bases, there was a span of 15 bases. Germline V gene sequence: CDR1 MNHNY, CDR2 SVGAGI (reference sequence).

This clone was counted a few times. This chain links TRBV25-1 with TRBJ1-5, with TRBD1 matching 7 bases. The germline V gene has CDR1 MGHDK and CDR2 SYGVNS. The V segment lost 4 bases and the J segment 2 bases; nucleotides outside the gene matches: 2. The CDR3 is 14 amino acids. This CDR3 reads CASSGTGGNQPQHF. The DNA of the CDR3 is TGTGCCAGCAGTGGAACAGGGGGCAATCAGCCCCAGCATTTT. The full variable domain, with the rest looked up from reference TRBV25-1 and TRBJ1-5, is EADIYQTPRYLVIGTGKKITLECSQTMGHDKMYWYQQDPGMELHLIHYSYGVNSTEKGDLSSESTVSRIRTEHFPLTLESARPSHTSQYLCASSGTGGNQPQHFGDGTRLSIL.

The V gene is TRBV5-4, the J gene TRBJ2-7; the D gene is possibly TRBD1 (5 bases). The CDR3 is 13 amino acids. CDR1 is SGHNT and CDR2 is YYREEE in the germline V gene (reference sequence). The V gene lost 5 bases and the J gene lost 3 bases, with 12 bases spanning the gap. The CDR3 DNA sequence: TGTGCCAGCAGTTCAGACAGATTCTACGAGCAGTACTTC. Protein: CASSSDRFYEQYF.

This clone was seen only a few times. The chain carries TRBV6-6 and TRBJ2-3; tentative D call: TRBD1 (6 bases). Germline values: CDR1 MNHNY, CDR2 SVGAGI (reference sequence). CDR3 size: 13 residues. V was shortened by 6 bases and J by 4 bases, with 11 bases between the two germline ends. CDR3 residues: CASRNRVADTQYF. DNA for the CDR3: TGTGCCAGCAGGAACAGGGTCGCAGATACGCAGTATTTT.

This clone was counted only a few times. CDR3 DNA sequence: TGCGCCAGCAGCCAAGTCGGACTACTCTACACCTTC. This codes for CASSQVGLLYTF. This sequence joins TRBV4-1 and TRBJ1-2, with unresolved D. The V gene lost 1 base and the J gene lost 10 bases, with 10 bases spanning the gap. CDR1 and CDR2 (germline): MGHRA, YSYEKL. This CDR3 is 12 amino acids long.

The chain employs TRBV7-9 and TRBJ1-2; TRBD1 agrees at 12 bases. The CDR3 has 14 amino acids. Per germline, CDR1 SEHNR and CDR2 FQNEAQ (reference sequence). The ends lost 7 bases at V and 5 bases at J; junction bases unmatched: 5. The CDR3 DNA reads TGTGCCAGCATCGGGACAGGGGGCGCTTATGGCTACACCTTC. This gives the protein CASIGTGGAYGYTF.

The gene calls are TRBV7-6 and TRBJ1-1, with D perhaps matching TRBD1 (5 bases). Trimming cost V 2 bases and J 5 bases, with 9 bases left between them. The CDR3 covers 13 residues. Germline V gene lookup returns CDR1 SGHVS and CDR2 FNYEAQ. CDR3 nucleotides: TGTGCCAGCAGCTTAACCGACAGAACTGAAGCTTTCTTT. This sequence encodes CASSLTDRTEAFF.

V usage is TRBV18 and J usage is TRBJ2-6; D unresolved. CDR1 and CDR2 (germline): KGHSH, LQKENI. V lost 3 bases and J lost 11, with 5 bases in between. The CDR3 totals 11 residues. CDR3 sequence (DNA): TGTGCCAGCTCACCGGCGGACGTCCTGACTTTC. This sequence encodes CASSPADVLTF.

This chain joins TRBV7-9 and TRBJ1-4; 7 nucleotides agree with TRBD1. Germline V gene lookup returns CDR1 SEHNR and CDR2 FQNEAQ (reference sequence). V lost 3 bases to trimming and J lost 3 bases; unmatched junction nucleotides: 1. The CDR3 is made up of 14 amino acids. The CDR3 is CASSLGTANEKLFF. CDR3 nucleotides: TGTGCCAGCAGCTTGGGGACAGCTAATGAAAAACTGTTTTTT.

The chain uses TRBV5-1 and TRBJ1-6, with 10 bases identical to TRBD1. Germline CDR1 reads SGHRS; CDR2 reads YFSETQ. The ends lost 4 bases at V and 8 bases at J; junction bases unmatched: 9. The CDR3 is made up of 16 amino acids. The CDR3 spells CASSPRTGGLYSPLHF. The DNA of the CDR3 is TGCGCCAGCAGCCCCCGGACAGGGGGGTTATATTCACCCCTCCACTTT.

This CDR3 reads CAISESDRAGATNEKLFF. As DNA, the CDR3 is TGTGCCATCAGTGAGTCCGACAGGGCCGGCGCAACTAATGAAAAACTGTTTTTT. The chain couples TRBV10-3 to TRBJ1-4, with 7 bases lining up with TRBD1. The CDR3 consists of 18 residues. V shed 0 bases and J 0 bases; nucleotides not matched to a gene: 7. CDR1 ENHRY and CDR2 SYGVKD come from the germline V gene.

The chain has TRBV19 and TRBJ2-2; 7 bases map to TRBD1. This CDR3 is 15 amino acids long. The V gene's germline CDR1 is LNHDA and CDR2 SQIVND (reference sequence). The J segment lost 3 bases and the V segment lost 7 bases, leaving 8 bases of the junction unmatched. The chain's CDR3 is CASNVQGTDTGELFF. The DNA for the CDR3 is TGTGCCAGTAACGTACAGGGGACGGACACCGGGGAGCTGTTTTTT.

The rearrangement uses TRBV18 and TRBJ1-2; 8 bases fit TRBD1. V lost 3 bases to trimming and J lost 0 bases; unmatched junction nucleotides: 9. The CDR3 spans 17 residues. Germline CDR1 and CDR2: KGHSH and LQKENI. The CDR3 loop is CASSPLTGGITNYGYTF. In DNA form, the CDR3 reads TGTGCCAGCTCACCGCTCACAGGGGGGATTACTAACTATGGCTACACCTTC.